This T cell receptor beta chain was captured by sequencing in a study of CD8+ T cells in alopecia areata. Study information: The drug, tofacitinib, lasted 6 to 18 months, followed by 6 months off drug. Whole-study results and caveats: Many expanded lesional clones persisted in scalp and blood during tofacitinib treatment. Tofacitinib significantly brought down scalp clonality and expanded CD8+ clones among top 100. Scalp samples also contribute reads from the resident alphabeta T cells found in normal skin.

As to treatment: oral pan-JAK inhibitor, 5-10 mg twice daily. In each case, RNA was isolated and then reverse transcribed into cDNA as the sequencing template. Method: immunoSEQ multiplex PCR; TCRdb's copy keeps in-frame clones and lacks some. The sample shows 90,000 to 150,000 clones, about half of them seen only once. This clone was recorded a few times. Antigen specificity is unknown. Other DNA sequences within the sample encode an identical CDR3. Germline loops: CDR1 DFQATT, CDR2 SNEGSKA (reference sequence). This CDR3 is built from 11 residues. The V end lost 1 base, the J end lost 1 base, and 2 bases lay between the germline ends.

This chain connects TRBV20-1 to TRBJ2-7; D is unclear. The source of this sequence is a human donor with alopecia areata. This specimen was CD4+ T cells sorted from blood, taken at week 4, from a patient treated with tofacitinib. In DNA, the CDR3 is TGCAGTGCTAGAGGGTCCTACGAGCAGTACTTC. It specifies CSARGSYEQYF.